This TCR beta chain was documented in a study of T cell responses to AZD1222 COVID-19 vaccine. The repertoire was sequenced with immunoSEQ multiplex PCR; TCRdb's copy has only in-frame clones and lacks some. Of about 120,000 clones in the sample, roughly 88% are singletons; the top ten hold 4% to 5.5%. The study, taken as a whole, reports: Repertoire sampling happened only post peak T cell response.

About this clone itself: The antigen is undetermined.

The V segment lost 4 bases and the J segment 4 bases; nucleotides outside the gene matches: 7. CDR3 length equals 15 residues. The germline V gene has CDR1 MNHNY and CDR2 SVGAGI (reference sequence). Sequencing used peripheral blood, obtained on day 0 of MenACWY control vaccination. The sequence came from an adult in good health. The V and J genes are TRBV6-6 and TRBJ2-1; TRBD2 matches at 7 bases. CDR3 DNA: TGTGCCAGCAGTTTGGGGACTACGGGTTACAATGAGCAGTTCTTC. Translation: CASSLGTTGYNEQFF.